This is a list of T cell receptor beta chains from one sample in a study of blood T cells in healthy people across ages. TCRdb fed the 5' RACE reads into MiXCR, producing one record per CDR3 protein. The repertoire consists of fewer than 800,000 distinct CDR3 sequences, with roughly 25% occurring once and the leading ten covering 9% to 9.5%. The same data also went into a second study, on T cells of mothers and their children.

Source material: blood. Source of these receptors: a boy aged 10-17 years in good health. CDR3s include the opening cysteine and the closing phenylalanine or tryptophan. Each record gives: D gene, V gene, J gene, clone size, CDR3 protein, CDR3 DNA. D genes are given only for firm matches. Clone size is shown for a subset of rows, as once, few, many or a class of expanded clone.

d_gene: -; v_gene: TRBV7-3; j_gene: TRBJ2-1; abundance: -; CDR3aa: CASSNQGGSYNEQFF; CDR3nt: TGTGCCAGCAGCAACCAGGGAGGCTCCTACAATGAGCAGTTCTTC
d_gene: -; v_gene: TRBV6-2/TRBV6-3; j_gene: TRBJ2-5; abundance: -; CDR3aa: CASRYRMGETQYF; CDR3nt: TGTGCCAGCAGGTACAGGATGGGGGAGACCCAGTACTTC
d_gene: TRBD1; v_gene: TRBV12-3/TRBV12-4; j_gene: TRBJ1-6; abundance: few; CDR3aa: CASTAMDRGSPLHF; CDR3nt: TGTGCCAGCACCGCCATGGACAGGGGTTCACCCCTCCACTTT
d_gene: TRBD2; v_gene: TRBV7-8; j_gene: TRBJ2-2; abundance: few; CDR3aa: CASSQIAGGPTGELFF; CDR3nt: TGTGCCAGCAGCCAAATAGCGGGAGGGCCGACCGGGGAGCTGTTTTTT
d_gene: -; v_gene: TRBV7-3; j_gene: TRBJ2-1; abundance: -; CDR3aa: CASSFRGDSYNEQFF; CDR3nt: TGTGCCAGCAGCTTCAGGGGGGATTCCTACAATGAGCAGTTCTTC
d_gene: TRBD1; v_gene: TRBV6-5; j_gene: TRBJ1-2; abundance: -; CDR3aa: CASSILTGGNRPNYGYTF; CDR3nt: TGTGCCAGCAGTATACTAACAGGGGGCAACCGTCCGAACTATGGCTACACCTTC
d_gene: -; v_gene: TRBV20-1; j_gene: TRBJ2-2; abundance: -; CDR3aa: CSARDPQRHTGELFF; CDR3nt: TGCAGTGCTAGAGACCCTCAAAGGCACACCGGGGAGCTGTTTTTT
d_gene: TRBD1; v_gene: TRBV14; j_gene: TRBJ2-5; abundance: few; CDR3aa: CASSQLGQSQETQYF; CDR3nt: TGTGCCAGCAGCCAATTGGGACAGAGCCAAGAGACCCAGTACTTC
d_gene: -; v_gene: TRBV20-1; j_gene: TRBJ2-5; abundance: -; CDR3aa: CSARDPGGPEGETQYF; CDR3nt: TGCAGTGCTAGAGATCCCGGGGGCCCTGAGGGGGAGACCCAGTACTTC
d_gene: TRBD1; v_gene: TRBV6-4; j_gene: TRBJ1-4; abundance: few; CDR3aa: CASSGTGTGAEKLFF; CDR3nt: TGTGCCAGCAGCGGGACAGGGACGGGGGCTGAAAAACTGTTTTTT
d_gene: -; v_gene: TRBV12-3/TRBV12-4; j_gene: TRBJ2-1; abundance: -; CDR3aa: CASRRTTSSYNEQFF; CDR3nt: TGTGCCAGCAGACGGACTACCAGCTCCTACAATGAGCAGTTCTTC
d_gene: TRBD2; v_gene: TRBV29-1; j_gene: TRBJ2-2; abundance: -; CDR3aa: CSVGTSGSTGELFF; CDR3nt: TGCAGCGTGGGGACTAGCGGGAGTACTGGGGAGCTGTTTTTT
d_gene: -; v_gene: TRBV12-5; j_gene: TRBJ2-6; abundance: -; CDR3aa: CASGLVFVAGFSSGANVLTF; CDR3nt: TGTGCTAGTGGTTTGGTATTCGTGGCAGGGTTTTCTTCTGGGGCCAACGTCCTGACTTTC
d_gene: -; v_gene: TRBV7-3; j_gene: TRBJ1-6; abundance: -; CDR3aa: CASSFTATNSPLHF; CDR3nt: TGTGCCAGCAGCTTCACCGCGACTAATTCACCCCTCCACTTT
d_gene: -; v_gene: TRBV24-1; j_gene: TRBJ2-3; abundance: few; CDR3aa: CATSEEHGGTQYF; CDR3nt: TGTGCCACCAGTGAGGAACACGGGGGTACGCAGTATTTT
d_gene: TRBD1; v_gene: TRBV29-1; j_gene: TRBJ1-1; abundance: -; CDR3aa: CSGMTGGGTEAFF; CDR3nt: TGCAGCGGTATGACAGGGGGTGGCACTGAAGCTTTCTTT
d_gene: -; v_gene: TRBV2; j_gene: TRBJ1-1; abundance: few; CDR3aa: CASKQFRPNTEAFF; CDR3nt: TGTGCCAGCAAGCAGTTTAGGCCAAACACTGAAGCTTTCTTT
d_gene: TRBD1; v_gene: TRBV7-8; j_gene: TRBJ2-2; abundance: -; CDR3aa: CASSTGQATGELFF; CDR3nt: TGTGCCAGCAGCACCGGACAGGCGACCGGGGAGCTGTTTTTT
d_gene: -; v_gene: TRBV7-9; j_gene: TRBJ2-5; abundance: -; CDR3aa: CASSFSTGQETQYF; CDR3nt: TGTGCCAGCAGCTTCAGCACGGGGCAAGAGACCCAGTACTTC
d_gene: TRBD1; v_gene: TRBV29-1; j_gene: TRBJ1-2; abundance: few; CDR3aa: CSVQDRGLDGYTF; CDR3nt: TGCAGCGTTCAGGACAGGGGGCTTGATGGCTACACCTTC
d_gene: -; v_gene: TRBV13; j_gene: TRBJ1-1; abundance: few; CDR3aa: CASSKTNKGNTEAFF; CDR3nt: TGTGCCAGCAGCAAAACAAATAAGGGGAACACTGAAGCTTTCTTT
d_gene: -; v_gene: TRBV9; j_gene: TRBJ2-3; abundance: few; CDR3aa: CASSAHGSLTDTQYF; CDR3nt: TGTGCCAGCAGCGCCCACGGGAGCCTCACAGATACGCAGTATTTT
d_gene: TRBD2; v_gene: TRBV28; j_gene: TRBJ2-7; abundance: -; CDR3aa: CASSLGPREGYEQYF; CDR3nt: TGTGCCAGCAGTTTGGGCCCCCGGGAGGGATACGAGCAGTACTTC
d_gene: -; v_gene: TRBV4-1; j_gene: TRBJ1-2; abundance: -; CDR3aa: CASSQEPGSREGYTF; CDR3nt: TGCGCCAGCAGCCAAGAACCGGGTTCGAGGGAAGGCTACACCTTC
d_gene: -; v_gene: TRBV5-6; j_gene: TRBJ2-7; abundance: few; CDR3aa: CASRGAGSGDEQYF; CDR3nt: TGTGCCAGCAGAGGGGCCGGGAGTGGCGACGAGCAGTACTTC
d_gene: -; v_gene: TRBV7-6; j_gene: TRBJ1-2; abundance: few; CDR3aa: CASSPYLGDYGYTF; CDR3nt: TGTGCCAGCAGCCCGTACCTGGGGGACTATGGCTACACCTTC
d_gene: -; v_gene: TRBV5-1; j_gene: TRBJ2-5; abundance: many; CDR3aa: CASSPGTIQETQYF; CDR3nt: TGCGCCAGCAGCCCGGGGACAATCCAAGAGACCCAGTACTTC
d_gene: -; v_gene: TRBV29-1; j_gene: TRBJ2-7; abundance: -; CDR3aa: CSVENPTEQYF; CDR3nt: TGCAGCGTTGAAAACCCAACCGAGCAGTACTTC
d_gene: TRBD2; v_gene: TRBV11-3; j_gene: TRBJ2-1; abundance: -; CDR3aa: CASSPGTSGGERYNEQFF; CDR3nt: TGTGCCAGCAGCCCCGGGACTAGCGGGGGGGAGAGATACAATGAGCAGTTCTTC
d_gene: -; v_gene: TRBV10-3; j_gene: TRBJ2-2; abundance: -; CDR3aa: CAGAENYTGELFF; CDR3nt: TGTGCCGGGGCAGAAAACTACACCGGGGAGCTGTTTTTT
d_gene: -; v_gene: TRBV6-2/TRBV6-3; j_gene: TRBJ2-5; abundance: -; CDR3aa: CASSYNPGVSETQYF; CDR3nt: TGTGCCAGCAGTTATAACCCAGGGGTTTCGGAGACCCAGTACTTC
d_gene: -; v_gene: TRBV20-1; j_gene: TRBJ2-5; abundance: -; CDR3aa: CSAREGTQYF; CDR3nt: TGCAGTGCCAGGGAAGGGACCCAGTACTTC
d_gene: TRBD2; v_gene: TRBV7-6; j_gene: TRBJ2-2; abundance: -; CDR3aa: CASSRGTSGGQVGELFF; CDR3nt: TGTGCCAGCAGCCGAGGGACTAGCGGGGGTCAGGTCGGGGAGCTGTTTTTT
d_gene: -; v_gene: TRBV3-1; j_gene: TRBJ1-1; abundance: -; CDR3aa: CASSQKGSPRNTEAFF; CDR3nt: TGTGCCAGCAGCCAAAAGGGGTCACCGAGGAACACTGAAGCTTTCTTT
d_gene: TRBD1; v_gene: TRBV29-1; j_gene: TRBJ2-5; abundance: -; CDR3aa: CSVSKLRTGGRETQYF; CDR3nt: TGCAGCGTTAGCAAGTTGCGGACAGGGGGCAGGGAGACCCAGTACTTC
d_gene: TRBD2; v_gene: TRBV18; j_gene: TRBJ2-7; abundance: -; CDR3aa: CASSASTSGESREQYF; CDR3nt: TGTGCCAGCTCAGCTTCGACTAGCGGGGAATCGCGCGAGCAGTACTTC
d_gene: -; v_gene: TRBV24-1; j_gene: TRBJ2-6; abundance: -; CDR3aa: CATSASSGANVLTF; CDR3nt: TGTGCCACCAGTGCGAGCTCTGGGGCCAACGTCCTGACTTTC
d_gene: -; v_gene: TRBV20-1; j_gene: TRBJ2-7; abundance: few; CDR3aa: CSARDLQGGNEQYF; CDR3nt: TGCAGTGCTAGAGACCTACAGGGGGGGAACGAGCAGTACTTC
d_gene: -; v_gene: TRBV9; j_gene: TRBJ2-2; abundance: few; CDR3aa: CASSVAKGLVNTGELFF; CDR3nt: TGTGCCAGCAGCGTAGCAAAGGGTCTCGTAAACACCGGGGAGCTGTTTTTT
d_gene: TRBD2; v_gene: TRBV20-1; j_gene: TRBJ2-1; abundance: -; CDR3aa: CSAILLGLGTFF; CDR3nt: TGCAGTGCTATTTTATTGGGACTAGGCACGTTCTTC
d_gene: TRBD1; v_gene: TRBV7-6; j_gene: TRBJ2-7; abundance: -; CDR3aa: CASSSTSGTEIYEQYF; CDR3nt: TGTGCCAGCAGCTCGACCTCCGGGACAGAGATCTACGAGCAGTACTTC
d_gene: -; v_gene: TRBV12-3/TRBV12-4; j_gene: TRBJ2-5; abundance: -; CDR3aa: CASTRDGETQYF; CDR3nt: TGTGCCAGCACGAGAGATGGGGAGACCCAGTACTTC
d_gene: TRBD2; v_gene: TRBV12-3/TRBV12-4; j_gene: TRBJ2-1; abundance: -; CDR3aa: CASSFPSGRDGNEQFF; CDR3nt: TGTGCCAGCAGTTTCCCTAGCGGGAGAGATGGTAATGAGCAGTTCTTC
d_gene: -; v_gene: TRBV7-2; j_gene: TRBJ2-7; abundance: few; CDR3aa: CASSPLSTTYEQYF; CDR3nt: TGTGCCAGCAGCCCGCTTTCGACAACCTACGAGCAGTACTTC
d_gene: TRBD2; v_gene: TRBV20-1; j_gene: TRBJ2-1; abundance: -; CDR3aa: CSASGASGVVEQFF; CDR3nt: TGCAGTGCTAGCGGGGCTAGCGGGGTTGTTGAGCAGTTCTTC
d_gene: -; v_gene: TRBV6-9; j_gene: TRBJ2-1; abundance: -; CDR3aa: CASSYSGAVYNEQFF; CDR3nt: TGTGCCAGCAGTTATTCGGGGGCGGTCTACAATGAGCAGTTCTTC
d_gene: TRBD1; v_gene: TRBV4-1; j_gene: TRBJ1-6; abundance: -; CDR3aa: CASSQVLTGLGSPLHF; CDR3nt: TGCGCCAGCAGCCAAGTGTTGACAGGGCTGGGTTCACCCCTCCACTTT
d_gene: -; v_gene: TRBV9; j_gene: TRBJ1-6; abundance: -; CDR3aa: CASSVKETGGSPLHF; CDR3nt: TGTGCCAGCAGCGTAAAGGAGACCGGAGGGTCACCCCTCCACTTT
d_gene: -; v_gene: TRBV19; j_gene: TRBJ1-2; abundance: -; CDR3aa: CASSIMRTARDYGYTF; CDR3nt: TGTGCCAGTAGTATCATGAGGACCGCGAGGGATTATGGCTACACCTTC
d_gene: TRBD1; v_gene: TRBV12-3/TRBV12-4; j_gene: TRBJ1-5; abundance: -; CDR3aa: CASSLGQGVQPQHF; CDR3nt: TGTGCCAGCAGTTTGGGACAGGGAGTTCAGCCCCAGCATTTT
d_gene: -; v_gene: TRBV24-1; j_gene: TRBJ2-5; abundance: -; CDR3aa: CATSDPQGGGETQYF; CDR3nt: TGTGCCACCAGTGATCCCCAGGGGGGCGGCGAGACCCAGTACTTC
d_gene: -; v_gene: TRBV29-1; j_gene: TRBJ1-1; abundance: -; CDR3aa: CSVEGLRQNTEAFF; CDR3nt: TGCAGCGTTGAGGGGCTCAGGCAGAACACTGAAGCTTTCTTT
d_gene: -; v_gene: TRBV24-1; j_gene: TRBJ2-1; abundance: -; CDR3aa: CATSSSSYNEQFF; CDR3nt: TGTGCCACCTCATCGAGCTCCTACAATGAGCAGTTCTTC
d_gene: -; v_gene: TRBV6-2/TRBV6-3; j_gene: TRBJ2-1; abundance: -; CDR3aa: CASRDSTYNEQFF; CDR3nt: TGTGCCAGCAGGGACTCAACCTACAATGAGCAGTTCTTC
d_gene: -; v_gene: TRBV18; j_gene: TRBJ1-4; abundance: -; CDR3aa: CASSPGSQGYNEKLFF; CDR3nt: TGTGCCAGCTCACCGGGAAGCCAGGGGTATAATGAAAAACTGTTTTTT